One sample yielded the 3 T cell receptor beta chains listed below, sequenced in a study of shared clonotypes between healthy human individuals. Some clones are missing from TCRdb's copy, which holds only in-frame ones; the method was immunoSEQ multiplex PCR. This sample has 850,000 to 1,200,000 clones; approximately 72% occur once, and the top ten carry about 1.5%. Sequenced sample: memory CD4+ T cells sorted from blood. Noted subset: CD45RA-negative fraction. The receptors here all came from a man between 18 and 29 years old in good health.

The rearrangement links TRBV7-2 to TRBJ2-1; 9 nucleotides agree with TRBD2. Trimming cost V 5 bases and J 12 bases; bases outside gene matches: 23. Germline V gene data show CDR1 as SGHTA and CDR2 as FQGNSA. CDR3 length: 18 amino acids. This CDR3 reads CASSPGTSRSSTTDRQFF. The CDR3 nucleotides are TGTGCCAGCAGCCCAGGGACTAGCCGGAGTAGTACCACGGATCGGCAGTTCTTC.

This clone showed up just once. The chain joins TRBV7-8 to TRBJ2-2; perhaps TRBD1 as D (5 bases). V was cut by 1 base and J by 4 bases, with 13 bases left in between. The CDR3 spans 16 residues. Germline V gives CDR1 SGHVS, CDR2 FQNEAQ. The CDR3 region is CASSLGVRGGTGELFF. The CDR3 coding sequence is TGTGCCAGCAGCTTAGGGGTTAGGGGTGGCACCGGGGAGCTGTTTTTT.

This clone was observed a handful of times. Other DNA sequences of this sample code for an identical CDR3. This chain connects TRBV5-4 to TRBJ2-5; D call uncertain. The CDR3 totals 12 residues. Trimming pared 4 bases from V and 2 bases from J, leaving 6 bases between. The germline V gene encodes CDR1 SGHNT and CDR2 YYREEE (reference sequence). CDR3: CASSRDQETQYF. The CDR3 DNA reads as TGTGCCAGCAGCCGCGATCAAGAGACCCAGTACTTC.